This T cell receptor beta chain was identified during a study of blood T cell repertoires in COVID-19. Study details: The samples span acute and convalescent COVID-19 from the United States, Italy and Spain. The analysed material was cDNA or gDNA that came from T cells, B-cell-depleted T cells, or PBMCs.

Authors' methods: How many nucleated cells were present was estimated from reference gene primer amplification. The protocol was immunoSEQ multiplex PCR, while the TCRdb copy is restricted to in-frame clones and leaves out a portion. V and J calls and clone size are as listed in that table; D and trimming were resolved from the DNA. The sample lists several thousand clones, 80% to 90% occurring once. The V end lost 1 base, the J end lost 0 bases, and 7 bases lay between the germline ends. CDR1 PRHDT and CDR2 FYEKMQ come from the germline V gene (reference sequence). The CDR3 loop spans 15 amino acids.

This sequence was found in a woman between 50 and 59 years old with active or convalescent COVID-19. The genes are TRBV13 and TRBJ1-3; D is perhaps TRBD1 (6 bases). Material: peripheral blood. The CDR3 DNA reads TGTGCCAGCAGCTTAGAGGGGGTCTCTGGAAACACCATATATTTT. Translation: CASSLEGVSGNTIYF.